This TCR beta chain was captured in a study of blood T cell repertoires in COVID-19. Generated by immunoSEQ multiplex PCR, the TCRdb table keeps only in-frame clones and is missing some. Of about 310,000 clones in the sample, around 86% are singletons; the top ten hold 1%. CDR3 length: 16 amino acids. V lost 0 bases and J lost 9, with 15 bases in between. Germline CDR1 is LNHNV and CDR2 is YYDKDF (reference sequence). This clone has more than one count but fewer than ten. This sequence was found in a man over 45 with active or convalescent COVID-19. Material for sequencing was peripheral blood. The chain carries TRBV15 and TRBJ1-6, with D perhaps TRBD1 (6 bases). CDR3 in DNA: TGTGCCACCAGCAGAGATCTGACAGGACCTACTTCACCCCTCCACTTT. Residues: CATSRDLTGPTSPLHF.